This T cell receptor (beta chain) was recorded in a study of T cell changes during pregnancy in multiple sclerosis. Measured with immunoSEQ multiplex PCR; TCRdb has only the in-frame clones, and not every one. The sample holds about 40,000 clones, 80% to 90% seen once. The V end was cut by 7 bases, the J end by 2 bases, with 18 bases between. Germline-derived CDR1 and CDR2 are SNHLY and FYNNEI. The CDR3 consists of 15 residues. This sequence was found in a female donor in good health, enrolled as a control in a pregnancy study. The chain couples TRBV2 to TRBJ2-7, with D tentatively TRBD2 (6 bases). The sample in question was peripheral blood, obtained in the first trimester of pregnancy. CDR3 protein: CASTPRGSITYEQYF. DNA for the CDR3: TGTGCCAGCACCCCCCGGGGGTCGATAACCTACGAGCAGTACTTC.